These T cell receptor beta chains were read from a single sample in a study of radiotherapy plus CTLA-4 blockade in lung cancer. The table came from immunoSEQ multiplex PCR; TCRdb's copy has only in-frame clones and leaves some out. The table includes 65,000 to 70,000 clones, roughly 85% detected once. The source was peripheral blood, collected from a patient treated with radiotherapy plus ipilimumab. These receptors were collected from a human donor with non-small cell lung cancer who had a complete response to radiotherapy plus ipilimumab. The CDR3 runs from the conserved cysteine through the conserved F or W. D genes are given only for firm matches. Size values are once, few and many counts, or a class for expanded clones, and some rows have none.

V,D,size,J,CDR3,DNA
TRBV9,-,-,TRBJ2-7,CASSVSQGPYEQYF,TGTGCCAGCAGCGTATCGCAGGGACCCTACGAGCAGTACTTC
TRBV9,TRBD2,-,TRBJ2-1,CASSVGLAAGVNEQFF,TGTGCCAGCAGCGTAGGATTAGCAGCGGGAGTCAATGAGCAGTTCTTC
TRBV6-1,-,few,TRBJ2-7,CASSLGRTFYEQYF,TGTGCCAGCAGTTTGGGACGGACTTTCTACGAGCAGTACTTC
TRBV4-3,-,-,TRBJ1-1,CASSQDRVGLTEAFF,TGCGCCAGCAGCCAAGACCGGGTGGGGCTCACTGAAGCTTTCTTT
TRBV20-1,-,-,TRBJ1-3,CSARDGNTIYF,TGCAGTGCTAGAGATGGAAACACCATATATTTT
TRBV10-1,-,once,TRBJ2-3,CASSEASVGTDTQYF,TGCGCCAGCAGTGAAGCTAGCGTGGGCACAGATACGCAGTATTTT
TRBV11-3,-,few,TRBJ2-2,CASSLSGSGTGELFF,TGTGCCAGCAGCCTAAGCGGGTCCGGCACCGGGGAGCTGTTTTTT
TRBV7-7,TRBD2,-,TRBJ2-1,CASSSGLAGALAYNEQFF,TGTGCTAGCAGCTCGGGACTAGCGGGAGCACTCGCCTACAATGAGCAGTTCTTC
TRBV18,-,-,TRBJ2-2,CASSPTRDGELFF,TGTGCCAGCTCCCCGACCAGGGACGGGGAGCTGTTTTTT
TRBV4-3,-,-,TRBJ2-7,CASSPAGSYEQYF,TGCGCCAGCAGCCCGGCGGGCTCCTACGAGCAGTACTTC
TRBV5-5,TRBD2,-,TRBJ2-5,CASSYNPGLAEETQYF,TGTGCCAGCAGCTACAATCCAGGACTAGCGGAAGAGACCCAGTACTTC
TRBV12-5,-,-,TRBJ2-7,CASGLAPGGSYEQYF,TGTGCTAGTGGTTTGGCCCCCGGGGGATCCTACGAGCAGTACTTC
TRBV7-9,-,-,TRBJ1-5,CASSFGALNNQPQHF,TGTGCCAGCAGCTTCGGTGCCCTAAACAATCAGCCCCAGCATTTT
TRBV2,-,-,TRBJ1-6,CASTPLVLTVTNSPLHF,TGTGCCAGCACCCCCTTGGTGTTGACAGTGACTAATTCACCCCTCCACTTT
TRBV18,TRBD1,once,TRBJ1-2,CASSPETGGDYGYTF,TGTGCCAGCTCGCCGGAGACAGGGGGCGACTATGGCTACACCTTC
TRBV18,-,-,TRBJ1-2,CASSFQARGDGYTF,TGTGCCAGCTCCTTCCAGGCTCGAGGCGATGGCTACACCTTC
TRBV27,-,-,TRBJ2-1,CASSFYNEQFF,TGTGCCAGCAGTTTCTACAATGAGCAGTTCTTC
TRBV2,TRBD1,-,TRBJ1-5,CASFRDRGNQPQHF,TGTGCCAGCTTTCGGGACAGGGGCAATCAGCCCCAGCATTTT
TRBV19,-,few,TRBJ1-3,CASSILSSTGNTIYF,TGTGCCAGTAGTATACTTAGCTCCACTGGAAACACCATATATTTT
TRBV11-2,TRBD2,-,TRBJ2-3,CASSLRLASDTQYF,TGTGCCAGCAGCCTCAGACTAGCGAGCGATACGCAGTATTTT
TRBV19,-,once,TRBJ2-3,CASSIGGGRYTDTQYF,TGTGCCAGTAGTATAGGGGGTGGTAGATACACAGATACGCAGTATTTT
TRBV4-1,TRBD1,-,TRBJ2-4,CASSQEETGGLQNIQYF,TGCGCCAGCAGCCAAGAAGAGACAGGGGGCTTGCAAAACATTCAGTACTTC
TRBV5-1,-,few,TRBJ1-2,CASSLEGTEDYGYTF,TGCGCCAGCAGCCTTGAGGGAACAGAGGACTATGGCTACACCTTC
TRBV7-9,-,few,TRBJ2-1,CASSLPRRLGNEQFF,TGTGCCAGCAGCTTACCCAGGCGGCTGGGGAATGAGCAGTTCTTC
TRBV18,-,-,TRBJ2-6,CASSPIPALEGVANVLTF,TGTGCCAGCTCACCGATCCCTGCGTTGGAGGGTGTAGCCAACGTCCTGACTTTC
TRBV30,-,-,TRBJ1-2,CAWSVRRDYGYTF,TGTGCCTGGAGTGTACGTCGGGACTATGGCTACACCTTC
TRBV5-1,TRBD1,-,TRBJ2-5,CASSLTGGEVETQYF,TGCGCCAGCAGCTTGACAGGGGGCGAGGTTGAGACCCAGTACTTC
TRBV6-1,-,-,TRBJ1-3,CASSAIGYTIYF,TGTGCCAGCAGTGCAATAGGGTACACCATATATTTT
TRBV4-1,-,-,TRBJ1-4,CASSHPRGGLSTNEKLFF,TGCGCCAGCAGCCACCCCAGGGGAGGGTTATCAACTAATGAAAAACTGTTTTTT
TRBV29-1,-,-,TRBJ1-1,CSVGGGRGTEAFF,TGCAGCGTTGGAGGGGGGCGAGGTACTGAAGCTTTCTTT
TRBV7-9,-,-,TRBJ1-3,CASSLEGTTGNTIYF,TGTGCCAGCAGCTTAGAGGGGACAACTGGAAACACCATATATTTT
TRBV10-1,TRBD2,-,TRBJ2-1,CASSESRAGGQNEQFF,TGCGCCAGCAGTGAGTCCAGGGCGGGGGGGCAAAATGAGCAGTTCTTC
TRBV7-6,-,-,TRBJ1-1,CASSQTPNTEAFF,TGTGCCAGCAGCCAGACACCGAACACTGAAGCTTTCTTT
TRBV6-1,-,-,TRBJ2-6,CASSSRAAGANVLTF,TGTGCCAGCAGTTCCAGGGCAGCAGGGGCCAACGTCCTGACTTTC
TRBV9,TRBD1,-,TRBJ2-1,CASSLGQVDEQFF,TGTGCCAGCAGCCTAGGACAGGTCGATGAGCAGTTCTTC
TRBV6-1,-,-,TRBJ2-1,CASREDRGLGSLNEQFF,TGTGCCAGCAGGGAAGACCGGGGACTGGGCAGCTTGAATGAGCAGTTCTTC
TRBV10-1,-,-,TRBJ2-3,CASSESIGAETQYF,TGCGCCAGCAGTGAGTCGATAGGGGCGGAGACGCAGTATTTT
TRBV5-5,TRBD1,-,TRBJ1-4,CASSFPGTGGEKLFF,TGTGCCAGCAGCTTCCCCGGGACAGGGGGCGAAAAACTGTTTTTT
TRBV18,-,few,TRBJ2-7,CASSPWGGGNEQYF,TGTGCCAGCTCACCCTGGGGCGGCGGAAACGAGCAGTACTTC
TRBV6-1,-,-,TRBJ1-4,CASIGGEKLFF,TGTGCCTCTATAGGGGGTGAAAAACTGTTTTTT
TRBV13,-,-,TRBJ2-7,CASSPRDRPYEQYF,TGTGCCAGCAGCCCCCGGGACCGACCCTACGAGCAGTACTTC
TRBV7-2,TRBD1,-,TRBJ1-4,CASRRQGANEKLFF,TGTGCCAGCAGGCGACAGGGGGCTAATGAAAAACTGTTTTTT
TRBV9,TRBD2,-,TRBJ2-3,CASSVATGGPADTQYF,TGTGCCAGCAGCGTAGCGACGGGAGGGCCTGCAGATACGCAGTATTTT
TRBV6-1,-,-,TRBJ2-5,CASTKGWDQETQYF,TGTGCCAGCACGAAGGGATGGGACCAAGAGACCCAGTACTTC
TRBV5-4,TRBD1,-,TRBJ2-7,CASSLGDRALYEQYF,TGTGCCAGCAGCTTGGGGGACAGGGCGCTTTACGAGCAGTACTTC
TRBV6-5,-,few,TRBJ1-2,CASSEDAGLDGYTF,TGTGCCAGCAGTGAAGATGCAGGGCTTGATGGCTACACCTTC
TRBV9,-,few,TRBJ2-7,CASSVEIGGPYEQYF,TGTGCCAGCAGCGTAGAAATCGGGGGCCCCTACGAGCAGTACTTC
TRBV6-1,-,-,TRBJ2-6,CASTAGSGANVLTF,TGTGCCAGCACGGCGGGGTCCGGGGCCAACGTCCTGACTTTC
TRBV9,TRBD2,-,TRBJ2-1,CASSVGTSGYNEQFF,TGTGCCAGCAGCGTAGGGACTAGCGGTTACAATGAGCAGTTCTTC
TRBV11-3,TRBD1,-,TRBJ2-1,CASSLEGQGTNEQFF,TGTGCCAGCAGCTTAGAGGGACAGGGGACGAATGAGCAGTTCTTC
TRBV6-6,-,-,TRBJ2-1,CASSYSVNEQFF,TGTGCCAGCAGTTACTCGGTTAATGAGCAGTTCTTC
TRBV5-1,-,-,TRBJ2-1,CASSSSQYNEQFF,TGCGCCAGCAGCTCAAGTCAGTACAATGAGCAGTTCTTC
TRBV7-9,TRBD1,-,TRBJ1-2,CASSPAARGQGGYTF,TGTGCCAGCAGCCCGGCCGCCAGGGGGCAGGGGGGCTACACCTTC
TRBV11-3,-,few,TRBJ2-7,CASSLDMEGNYYEQYF,TGTGCCAGCAGCTTAGATATGGAGGGAAACTACTACGAGCAGTACTTC
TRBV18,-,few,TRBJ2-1,CASSQFTRDTYNEQFF,TGTGCCAGCTCACAATTCACGAGGGACACCTACAATGAGCAGTTCTTC
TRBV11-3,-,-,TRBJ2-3,CASSPQTDTQYF,TGTGCCAGCAGCCCCCAGACAGATACGCAGTATTTT
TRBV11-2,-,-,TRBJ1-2,CASSPPGLIYGYTF,TGTGCCAGCAGCCCACCGGGACTGATCTATGGCTACACCTTC